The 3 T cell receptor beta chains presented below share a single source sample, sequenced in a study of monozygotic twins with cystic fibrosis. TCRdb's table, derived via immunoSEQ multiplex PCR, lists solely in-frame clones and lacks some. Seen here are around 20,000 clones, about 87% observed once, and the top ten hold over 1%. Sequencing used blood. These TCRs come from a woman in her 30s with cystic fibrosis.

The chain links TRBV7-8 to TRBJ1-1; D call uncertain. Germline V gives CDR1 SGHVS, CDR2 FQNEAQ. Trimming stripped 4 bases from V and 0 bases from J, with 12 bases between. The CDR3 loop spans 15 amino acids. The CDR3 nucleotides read TGTGCCAGCAGCTGGAATAGGGATATGAACACTGAAGCTTTCTTT. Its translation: CASSWNRDMNTEAFF.

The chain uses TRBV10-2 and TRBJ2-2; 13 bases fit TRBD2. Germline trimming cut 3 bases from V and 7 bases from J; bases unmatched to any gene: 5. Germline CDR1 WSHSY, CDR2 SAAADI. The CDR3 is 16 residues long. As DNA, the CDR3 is TGCGCCAGCAGTGATAGGAGGACTAGCGGGGGCGGGGAGCTGTTTTTT. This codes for CASSDRRTSGGGELFF.

The CDR3 coding sequence is TGCGCCAGCAGCTTGGTAGGGGTTGCCTACGAGCAGTACTTC. It encodes CASSLVGVAYEQYF. This chain links TRBV5-1 with TRBJ2-7; tentatively, D is TRBD1 (5 bases). V was cut by 0 bases and J by 2 bases, with 9 bases left in between. Germline CDR1 and CDR2: SGHRS and YFSETQ. The CDR3 is 14 amino acids.